The source of this TCR beta chain is a study of cytomegalovirus exposure and HLA in healthy donors. Germline-derived CDR1 and CDR2 are SGHRS and YFSETQ. After removal of 4 bases from V and 10 bases from J, the junction contained 27 bases not matched to a gene. The CDR3 extends over 20 amino acids. Primers for the PCR totalled 60 Vbeta and 13 Jbeta. TCRdb's copy holds only in-frame clones and misses some; the assay was immunoSEQ multiplex PCR. The sample holds about 130,000 clones, 85% seen once. This rearrangement joins TRBV5-1 to TRBJ2-1; 9 bases line up with TRBD2. The sequence was collected from a woman aged 25 to 45 in good health and CMV-seropositive. Source material: PBMCs. CDR3 nucleotide sequence: TGCGCCAGCAGCATGCGCTCCCCCAAGACTATTGTAGCGGGAGAATTGGAGCAGTTCTTC. Translated, it gives CASSMRSPKTIVAGELEQFF.